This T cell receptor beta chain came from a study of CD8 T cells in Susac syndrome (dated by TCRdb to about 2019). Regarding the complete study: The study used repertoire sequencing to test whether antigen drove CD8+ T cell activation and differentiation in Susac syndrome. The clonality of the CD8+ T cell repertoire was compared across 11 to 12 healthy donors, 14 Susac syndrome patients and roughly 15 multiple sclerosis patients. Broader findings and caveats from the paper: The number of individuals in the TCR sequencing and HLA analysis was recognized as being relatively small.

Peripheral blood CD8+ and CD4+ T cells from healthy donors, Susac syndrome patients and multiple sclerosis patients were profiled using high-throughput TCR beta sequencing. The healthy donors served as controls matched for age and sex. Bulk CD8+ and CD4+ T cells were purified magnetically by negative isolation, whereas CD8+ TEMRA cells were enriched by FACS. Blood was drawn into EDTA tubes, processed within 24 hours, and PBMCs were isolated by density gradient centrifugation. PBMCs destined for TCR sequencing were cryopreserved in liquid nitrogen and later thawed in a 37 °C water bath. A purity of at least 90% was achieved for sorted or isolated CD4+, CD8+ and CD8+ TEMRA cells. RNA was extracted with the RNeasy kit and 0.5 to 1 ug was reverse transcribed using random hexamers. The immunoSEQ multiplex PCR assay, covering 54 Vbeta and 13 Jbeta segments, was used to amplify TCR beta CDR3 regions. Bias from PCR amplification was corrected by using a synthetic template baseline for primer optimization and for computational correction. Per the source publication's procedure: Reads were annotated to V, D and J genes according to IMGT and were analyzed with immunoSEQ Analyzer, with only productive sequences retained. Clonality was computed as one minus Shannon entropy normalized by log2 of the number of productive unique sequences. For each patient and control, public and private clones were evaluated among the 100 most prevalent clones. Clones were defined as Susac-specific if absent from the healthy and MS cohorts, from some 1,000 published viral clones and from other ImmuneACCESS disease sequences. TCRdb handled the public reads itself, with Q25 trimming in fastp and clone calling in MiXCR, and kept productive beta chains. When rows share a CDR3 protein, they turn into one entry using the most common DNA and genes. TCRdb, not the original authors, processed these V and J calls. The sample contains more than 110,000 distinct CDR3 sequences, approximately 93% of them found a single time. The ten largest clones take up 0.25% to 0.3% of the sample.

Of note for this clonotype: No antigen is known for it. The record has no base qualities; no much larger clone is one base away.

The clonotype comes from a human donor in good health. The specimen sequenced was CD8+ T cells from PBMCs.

The CDR3 region reads CASSGGGLSYGYTF. The DNA reads TGTGCCAGCAGCGGAGGGGGTCTTAGCTATGGCTACACCTTC. The receptor chain draws on TRBV9 and TRBJ1-2; TRBD1 might be the D gene, on 6 matching bases. V lost 3 bases and J lost 4 bases; the stretch between them is 13 bases long. The CDR3 holds 14 amino acids from the cysteine to the phenylalanine. The entry retains the CDR3 DNA only, 42 bases that are in frame from base 1. The germline V gene gives CDR1 as SGDLS and CDR2 as YYNGEE.